Below, one T cell receptor (beta chain) is given with its context. The sample originates from a study of blood T cell repertoires in COVID-19. Whole-study context: Acute and convalescent COVID-19 samples came from the United States, Italy and Spain. From T cells, B-cell-depleted T cells, or PBMCs came the material, which was cDNA or gDNA.

The protocol was immunoSEQ multiplex PCR, while the TCRdb copy is restricted to in-frame clones and leaves out a portion. The table records about 68,000 clones, about nine tenths of them present only once. Trimming stripped 6 bases from V and 5 bases from J, with 18 bases between. The CDR3 contains 15 residues. Germline V lookup: CDR1 MDHEN, CDR2 SYDVKM. The receptor comes from a man aged 30 to 39 with acute or convalescent COVID-19. The V gene is TRBV28, the J gene TRBJ2-3, with D perhaps matching TRBD1 (7 bases). The specimen sequenced was peripheral blood. The CDR3 DNA sequence: TGTGCCAGCAGCCGGAGGGGGCTAGTCTTAGATACGCAGTATTTT. Amino acids: CASSRRGLVLDTQYF.